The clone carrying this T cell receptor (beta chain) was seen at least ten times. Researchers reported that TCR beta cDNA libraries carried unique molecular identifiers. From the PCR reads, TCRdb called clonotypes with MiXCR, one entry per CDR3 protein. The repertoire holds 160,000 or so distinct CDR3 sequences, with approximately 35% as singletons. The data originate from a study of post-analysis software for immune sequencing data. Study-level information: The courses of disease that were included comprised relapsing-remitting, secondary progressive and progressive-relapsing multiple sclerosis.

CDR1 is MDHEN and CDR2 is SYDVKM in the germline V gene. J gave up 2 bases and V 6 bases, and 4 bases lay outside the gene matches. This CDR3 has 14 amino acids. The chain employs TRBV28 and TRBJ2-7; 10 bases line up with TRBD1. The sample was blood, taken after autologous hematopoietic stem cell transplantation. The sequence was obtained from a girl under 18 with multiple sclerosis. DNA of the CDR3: TGTGCCAGCAGCCCCGGGACAGGGGCCTACGAGCAGTACTTC. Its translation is CASSPGTGAYEQYF.